The 21 T cell receptor beta chains reported below all come from one sample, sequenced in a study of spatial heterogeneity in lung cancer. General observations from the study: The study found that expanded intratumoral alpha and beta TCR counts tracked tumor mutation counts.

Time point of the sample: sample taken at primary tumor resection. TCRdb re-derived calls from the 5' RACE reads in MiXCR, one entry per CDR3 protein. This repertoire shows 20,000 to 25,000 distinct CDR3 sequences, 15% to 20% found once; its top ten account for about 30%. Their antigens are not known. The source material was lung tumor tissue, sampled at surgery. The receptors were sampled from a female donor with early-stage non-small cell lung cancer.

Only a few counts were recorded for this clonotype. The J gene is TRBJ2-7, the V gene TRBV19, with 10 bases fitting TRBD1. With 5 bases clipped from V and 2 bases from J, the junction kept 6 bases outside the gene matches. Germline values: CDR1 LNHDA, CDR2 SQIVND (reference sequence). This CDR3 has 15 residues. This CDR3 reads CASSSGTGVPYEQYF. The CDR3 DNA reads TGTGCCAGTAGTTCCGGGACAGGGGTACCCTACGAGCAGTACTTC.

This clonotype occurred a few times. The chain has TRBV29-1 and TRBJ2-3; unclear D gene. Per the germline V gene, CDR1 is SQVTM and CDR2 is ANQGSEA. Trimming pared 4 bases from V and 0 bases from J, leaving 8 bases between. The CDR3 sequence is 13 residues long. Written as DNA, the CDR3 is TGCAGCGTTGCAGGTTTTAGCACAGATACGCAGTATTTT. It codes for CSVAGFSTDTQYF.

To note about this clonotype: This may come from a read error, since a much larger clone is one base off. CDR3 protein: CASSLNPPGTGGPTGELFF. The CDR3 region has the DNA TGTGCCAGCAGTCTCAACCCGCCGGGGACGGGAGGGCCCACCGGGGAGCTGTTTTTT. J is TRBJ2-2 and V is TRBV28; TRBD2 agrees at 8 bases. Germline CDR1 reads MDHEN; CDR2 reads SYDVKM. This CDR3 region has 19 residues. V was pared by 5 bases and J by 4 bases, with 18 bases of the junction left unmatched.

V gene TRBV18 combines with J gene TRBJ2-1; D is uncertain. CDR3 size: 14 residues. Between the trimmed V and J ends, which lost 1 base and 7 bases, there was a span of 11 bases. Germline V gene data show CDR1 as KGHSH and CDR2 as LQKENI. The CDR3 bases are TGTGCCAGCTCACCACAGGGTTCGGTTAATGAGCAGTTCTTC. Amino acid sequence: CASSPQGSVNEQFF.

The chain uses TRBV7-9 and TRBJ2-1; D might be TRBD2 (6 bases). The CDR3 covers 16 residues. Trimming shortened V by 2 bases and J by 0 bases, and 11 bases separated the two germline ends. Germline V gives CDR1 SEHNR, CDR2 FQNEAQ (reference sequence). The CDR3 coding sequence is TGTGCCAGCAGCTTACTAGCGCCGAGCTCCTACAATGAGCAGTTCTTC. It yields the protein CASSLLAPSSYNEQFF.

This clonotype was seen at least ten times. The chain recombines TRBV7-9 with TRBJ2-7; possibly TRBD2 for D (7 bases). Germline values: CDR1 SEHNR, CDR2 FQNEAQ (reference sequence). This CDR3 has 14 residues. V dropped 4 bases and J dropped 5 bases, with 15 bases sitting between them. CDR3 nucleotides: TGTGCCAGCAGCTCAGGGGCAGCGGGGCACGAGCAGTACTTC. As protein: CASSSGAAGHEQYF. Drawing the rest from reference TRBV7-9 and TRBJ2-7, the complete variable domain is DTGVSQNPRHKITKRGQNVTFRCDPISEHNRLYWYRQTLGQGPEFLTYFQNEAQLEKSRLLSDRFSAERPKGSFSTLEIQRTEQGDSAMYLCASSSGAAGHEQYFGPGTRLTVT.

This clonotype was seen repeatedly, ten times or more. The chain joins TRBV7-3 to TRBJ2-3; D perhaps matches TRBD1 (5 bases). This CDR3 has 15 amino acids. Germline assignment: CDR1 SGHTA and CDR2 FQGTGA. Trimming pared 3 bases from V and 1 base from J, leaving 11 bases between. The DNA for the CDR3 is TGTGCCAGCAGCTTGGACGGCAGGGGCACAGATACGCAGTATTTT. Its protein is CASSLDGRGTDTQYF.

This clonotype was counted between two and nine times. The V and J genes are TRBV20-1 and TRBJ2-1; 11 positions match TRBD1. Trimming removed 6 bases from V and 6 bases from J; junction bases left unmatched: 7. The CDR3 runs to 14 residues. Germline lookup yields CDR1 DFQATT and CDR2 SNEGSKA (reference sequence). The CDR3 loop reads CSAYPGTGGNEQFF. CDR3 bases: TGCAGTGCATACCCCGGGACAGGGGGCAATGAGCAGTTCTTC.

This chain's CDR3 is CASRLPPGPYQETQYF. In nucleotides, the CDR3 is TGTGCAAGTCGCCTCCCCCCAGGGCCATACCAAGAGACCCAGTACTTC. The J gene is TRBJ2-5, the V gene TRBV12-2; whether TRBD2, the table's D call, matches the DNA was not checked. TRBV12-2 is given as a pseudogene. The CDR3 consists of 16 residues.

This clonotype was seen a few times. The rearrangement joins TRBV4-3 to TRBJ1-1, with D tentatively TRBD1 (5 bases). CDR3 length: 13 amino acids. Germline CDR1 and CDR2: LGHNA and YSLEER. Trimming stripped 6 bases from V and 5 bases from J, with 13 bases between. Here the CDR3 reads CASRGAGRTEAFF. CDR3 in DNA: TGCGCCAGCAGAGGGGCAGGGCGGACTGAAGCTTTCTTT.

This clonotype was observed a handful of times. The gene calls are TRBV29-1 and TRBJ2-1; a weak D match, TRBD1 (7 bases). V lost 6 bases, J lost 7 bases, and 19 bases lay in between. The germline V gene encodes CDR1 SQVTM and CDR2 ANQGSEA. CDR3 length: 14 amino acids. The DNA for the CDR3 is TGCAGCGTCGGAGGGGCAGGGGGAGGTAATGAGCAGTTCTTC. It is translated as CSVGGAGGGNEQFF.

This clonotype has a handful of counts. The rearrangement joins TRBV6-5 to TRBJ2-7; the match to TRBD2 covers 13 bases. CDR1 and CDR2 (germline): MNHEY, SVGAGI. V was clipped by 4 bases and J by 2 bases; unmatched bases: 2. The CDR3 covers 15 residues. CDR3 coding DNA: TGTGCCAGCAGTTCCACTAGCGGGAGGGCCTACGAGCAGTACTTC. It codes for CASSSTSGRAYEQYF.

Of note for this clonotype: A much larger clone lies a single base off, so this may be a read error. This chain links TRBV7-9 with TRBJ2-7; no firm D call. The CDR3 runs 14 residues. CDR1 is SEHNR, CDR2 FQNEAQ, per germline (reference sequence). Between the trimmed V and J ends, which lost 1 base and 1 base, there was a span of 8 bases. This chain's CDR3 is CASSLVRVSYEQYF. The CDR3 DNA reads as TGTGCCAGCAGCTTAGTCCGAGTTTCCTACGAGCAGTACTTC.

V and J are TRBV20-1 and TRBJ2-7, with D possibly matching TRBD1 (5 bases). The CDR3 runs 13 residues. Deletions cut 3 bases from V and 0 bases from J, with 9 bases between. Germline values: CDR1 DFQATT, CDR2 SNEGSKA (reference sequence). The CDR3 coding sequence is TGCAGTGCTAGTTCAGGGTACTCCTACGAGCAGTACTTC. This codes for CSASSGYSYEQYF.

The chain links TRBV9 to TRBJ2-3; 8 nucleotides agree with TRBD1. The CDR3 extends over 14 amino acids. V trimming: 0 bases; J trimming: 3 bases; junction bases outside the gene matches: 0. Germline CDR1 SGDLS, CDR2 YYNGEE. Written as DNA, the CDR3 is TGTGCCAGCAGCGTAGGGACAGGGACAGATACGCAGTATTTT. The encoded protein is CASSVGTGTDTQYF.

This clonotype was found many times. V gene TRBV20-1 combines with J gene TRBJ2-5, with a possible D match to TRBD1 (5 bases). This CDR3 is 12 amino acids long. CDR1 is DFQATT and CDR2 is SNEGSKA in the germline V gene (reference sequence). The V end lost 2 bases, the J end lost 4 bases, and 8 bases lay between the germline ends. CDR3 nucleotide sequence: TGCAGTGCTAGACCCAGGGCAGAGACCCAGTACTTC. This codes for CSARPRAETQYF.

This clonotype was detected ten times or more. This rearrangement joins TRBV10-2 to TRBJ2-1; no firm D call. V dropped 5 bases and J dropped 7 bases, with 9 bases sitting between them. The CDR3 totals 12 residues. Germline V CDR1 and CDR2: WSHSY, SAAADI. CDR3 in amino acids: CASSRAGNEQFF. CDR3 bases: TGCGCCAGCAGTCGCGCCGGGAATGAGCAGTTCTTC.

There are many counts of this clonotype. The rearrangement uses TRBV20-1 and TRBJ2-7; 7 bases fit TRBD1. This CDR3 region has 12 residues. Germline trimming cut 3 bases from V and 6 bases from J; bases unmatched to any gene: 5. CDR1 and CDR2 from the germline V gene are DFQATT and SNEGSKA (reference sequence). CDR3 protein: CSASLRQGEQYF. As DNA, the CDR3 is TGCAGTGCTAGTCTAAGACAGGGCGAGCAGTACTTC.

The sample holds a few counts of this clonotype. The CDR3 nucleotides read TGCGCCAGCAGCTTCGAGCGGACCACAGATACGCAGTATTTT. Encoded protein: CASSFERTTDTQYF. The chain is built from TRBV5-1 and TRBJ2-3, with D possibly matching TRBD2 (5 bases). This CDR3 region has 14 residues. The germline CDR1 and CDR2 sequences are SGHRS and YFSETQ. V lost 2 bases and J lost 2, with 9 bases in between.

This clonotype has ten or more counts. The chain is built from TRBV9 and TRBJ1-6; weak D call: TRBD1 (5 bases). Germline V gives CDR1 SGDLS, CDR2 YYNGEE. The CDR3 extends over 13 amino acids. V was cut by 0 bases and J by 11 bases, with 9 bases left in between. Written as DNA, the CDR3 is TGTGCCAGCAGCGTAGGCAGGGAAGCACCCCTCCACTTT. It codes for CASSVGREAPLHF.

This chain uses TRBV2 with TRBJ2-4, with D tentatively TRBD1 or TRBD2 (5 bases each). The V gene's germline CDR1 is SNHLY and CDR2 FYNNEI. The ends were cut back, 6 bases at V and 15 bases at J, with 15 bases in the middle. The CDR3 is 11 residues long. The CDR3 DNA is TGTGCCAGCAGATCCCGGGGCATTGCGTACTTC. This gives the protein CASRSRGIAYF.